The 7 T cell receptor beta chains given below trace back to one sample, sequenced in a study of shared clonotypes between healthy human individuals. Here immunoSEQ multiplex PCR was the method, and the copy in TCRdb shows in-frame clones only, minus some. The sample records approximately 2.4 million clones, approximately 94% being singletons. The specimen was naive CD4+ T cells sorted from blood. The subset denotes: CD45RA+ positively selected. All receptors derive from a man between 18 and 29 years old in good health.

Concerning this clone itself: The same CDR3 also results from other DNA sequences found in this sample. This chain links TRBV30 with TRBJ2-1; D uncertain. The CDR3 runs 13 residues. V was pared by 4 bases and J by 0 bases, with 7 bases between. Germline loops: CDR1 GTSNPN, CDR2 SVGIG (reference sequence). The CDR3: CAWKKSSYNEQFF. DNA for the CDR3: TGTGCCTGGAAGAAGAGCTCCTACAATGAGCAGTTCTTC.

To note about this clone: The identical CDR3 is also encoded by other nucleotide sequences in the sample. The chain links TRBV27 to TRBJ1-5, with unresolved D. Germline lookup yields CDR1 MNHEY and CDR2 SMNVEV (reference sequence). With 3 bases removed from V and 4 bases from J, the gap between germline ends came to 7 bases. CDR3 size: 13 residues. In DNA form, the CDR3 reads TGTGCCAGCAGTTTTACTGGGAATCAGCCCCAGCATTTT. Its protein product is CASSFTGNQPQHF.

V and J are TRBV20-1 and TRBJ2-1, with D possibly being TRBD2 (6 bases). The V end lost 3 bases, the J end lost 12 bases, and 9 bases lay between the germline ends. Germline V gives CDR1 DFQATT, CDR2 SNEGSKA (reference sequence). CDR3 size: 10 residues. CDR3 amino acids: CSASMGGQFF. CDR3 sequence (DNA): TGCAGTGCTAGTATGGGGGGGCAGTTCTTC.

In its sample, this clone was seen once. The chain links TRBV6-5 to TRBJ1-1; D unresolved. The CDR3 totals 9 residues. The V and J ends lost 11 bases and 5 bases respectively, with 6 bases between them. Germline values: CDR1 MNHEY, CDR2 SVGAGI. The CDR3 sequence: CARRTEAFF. The CDR3 region has the DNA TGTGCCCGGCGGACTGAAGCTTTCTTT.

The rearrangement joins TRBV2 to TRBJ2-5; D possibly matches TRBD1 or TRBD2 (5 bases each). CDR1 is SNHLY and CDR2 is FYNNEI in the germline V gene. CDR3 length: 12 amino acids. Trimming took off 8 bases at V and 3 bases at J, with 10 bases between the two ends. As DNA, the CDR3 is TGTGCCAGCTCTCAGGGAGAAGAGACCCAGTACTTC. Encoded protein: CASSQGEETQYF.

This clone was seen once. J is TRBJ2-5 and V is TRBV6-1, with D perhaps assigned TRBD1 or TRBD2 (5 bases each). CDR3 length: 15 residues. The V end lost 7 bases, the J end lost 0 bases, and 15 bases lay between the germline ends. Germline CDR1 reads MNHNS; CDR2 reads SASEGT. The CDR3 region has the DNA TGTGCCAGCATTGGGGACGGGCTGTACCAAGAGACCCAGTACTTC. The encoded protein is CASIGDGLYQETQYF.

The rearrangement joins TRBV6-6 to TRBJ1-4; a possible D gene is TRBD1 (6 bases). Germline V gives CDR1 MNHNY, CDR2 SVGAGI (reference sequence). V was clipped by 7 bases and J by 7 bases, with 10 bases between them. The CDR3 has 12 residues. The CDR3 nucleotides read TGTGCCAGCAAAACAGGGACTGAAAAACTGTTTTTT. This translates into CASKTGTEKLFF.